These 8 T cell receptor beta chains originate from one sample sequenced in a study of CD8 T cells in Susac syndrome. Reverse transcription of about 0.5 to 1 ug RNA used random hexamers. TCRdb recomputed calls from the immunoSEQ multiplex PCR reads with MiXCR, one row per CDR3 protein. The top ten clones hold 0.32% of a sample with 85,000 to 90,000 distinct CDR3 sequences, about 93% of them seen once. Sequencing input: CD8+ T cells from PBMCs. Every receptor here comes from a human donor in good health.

The genes are TRBV6-6 and TRBJ2-7; possibly TRBD1 for D (6 bases). The CDR3 is 13 residues long. Germline V CDR1 and CDR2: MNHNY, SVGAGI (reference sequence). Trimming took 4 bases from V and 4 from J, leaving 11 bases between them. The CDR3 protein is CASSLTGRYEQYF. The CDR3 DNA follows: TGTGCCAGCAGTTTGACAGGAAGATACGAGCAGTACTTC.

The CDR3 DNA is TGTGCCAGCAGCGATCGTCTCTATGGCTACACCTTC. Its translation is CASSDRLYGYTF. The genes are TRBV3-1 and TRBJ1-2; D is unclear. This CDR3 is built from 12 residues. Germline-derived CDR1 and CDR2 are LGHDT and YNNKEL (reference sequence). Trimming cost V 5 bases and J 4 bases, with 8 bases left between them.

This chain uses TRBV20-1 with TRBJ1-1, with no clear D. CDR3 length: 12 residues. Germline CDR1 DFQATT, CDR2 SNEGSKA (reference sequence). V lost 2 bases to trimming and J lost 0 bases, with 4 bases between them. CDR3 loop: CSARSLNTEAFF. The CDR3 nucleotides read TGCAGTGCTAGATCCTTGAACACTGAAGCTTTCTTT.

This clonotype came up once. V gene TRBV29-1 combines with J gene TRBJ1-2; D is perhaps TRBD1 (5 bases). Germline V gene sequence: CDR1 SQVTM, CDR2 ANQGSEA. CDR3 size: 13 residues. V was shortened by 3 bases and J by 5 bases, with 13 bases between the two germline ends. The CDR3 loop reads CSVDGRAEYGYTF. In DNA, the CDR3 is TGCAGCGTTGATGGCAGGGCGGAGTATGGCTACACCTTC.

V usage is TRBV3-1 and J usage is TRBJ2-1, with 12 positions matching TRBD2. The germline CDR1 and CDR2 sequences are LGHDT and YNNKEL (reference sequence). This CDR3 is built from 16 residues. V lost 5 bases, J lost 8 bases, and 10 bases stayed unmatched. The CDR3 region is CASSSPSGGAGYEQFF. CDR3 nucleotide sequence: TGTGCCAGCAGCTCTCCTAGCGGGGGGGCCGGGTATGAGCAGTTCTTC.

This clonotype is a singleton in its sample. The J gene is TRBJ2-3, the V gene TRBV2, with D hard to call. The V gene lost 2 bases and the J gene lost 0 bases, with 9 bases spanning the gap. This CDR3 is built from 15 residues. Per the germline V gene, CDR1 is SNHLY and CDR2 is FYNNEI. The CDR3 reads CASSELISSTDTQYF. The CDR3 DNA reads TGTGCCAGCAGTGAATTGATTTCTAGCACAGATACGCAGTATTTT.

This chain links TRBV6-5 with TRBJ1-2, with D perhaps TRBD1 (6 bases). With 6 bases removed from V and 7 bases from J, the gap between germline ends came to 12 bases. CDR3 size: 12 residues. Germline CDR1 is MNHEY and CDR2 is SVGAGI. CDR3 residues: CASSRSGAGYTF. CDR3 DNA: TGTGCCAGCAGCAGGTCGGGGGCTGGCTACACCTTC.

The chain links TRBV4-2 to TRBJ2-1; D unresolved. Trimming removed 0 bases at V and 3 bases at J, with 3 bases between. Germline CDR1 is LGHNA and CDR2 is YNFKEQ. This CDR3 contains 13 residues. CDR3 in DNA: TGTGCCAGCAGCCAAGAGGGCTACAATGAGCAGTTCTTC. This gives the protein CASSQEGYNEQFF.